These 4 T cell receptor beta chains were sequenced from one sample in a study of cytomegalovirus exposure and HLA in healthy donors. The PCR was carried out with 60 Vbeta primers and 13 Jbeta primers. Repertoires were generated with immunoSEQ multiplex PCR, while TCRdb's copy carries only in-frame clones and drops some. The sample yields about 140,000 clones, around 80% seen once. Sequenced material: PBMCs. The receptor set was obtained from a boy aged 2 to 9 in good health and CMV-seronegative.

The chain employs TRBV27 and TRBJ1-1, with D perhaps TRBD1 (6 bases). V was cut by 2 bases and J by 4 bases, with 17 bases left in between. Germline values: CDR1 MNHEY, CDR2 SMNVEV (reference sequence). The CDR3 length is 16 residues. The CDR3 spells CASSLPGRGYGTEAFF. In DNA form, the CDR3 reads TGTGCCAGCAGTTTACCCGGCAGGGGATACGGCACTGAAGCTTTCTTT.

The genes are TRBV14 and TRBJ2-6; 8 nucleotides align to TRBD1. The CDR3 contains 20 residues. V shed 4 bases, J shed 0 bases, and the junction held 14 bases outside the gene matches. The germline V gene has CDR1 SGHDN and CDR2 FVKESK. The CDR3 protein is CASSPILPGTGGSGANVLTF. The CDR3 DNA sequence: TGTGCCAGCAGCCCAATACTCCCCGGGACAGGAGGCTCTGGGGCCAACGTCCTGACTTTC.

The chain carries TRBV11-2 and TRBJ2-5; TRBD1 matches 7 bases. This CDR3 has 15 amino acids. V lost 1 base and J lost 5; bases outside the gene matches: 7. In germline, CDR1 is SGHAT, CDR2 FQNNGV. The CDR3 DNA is TGTGCCAGCAGCTTAGTGACAGGGAAGGTCGAGACCCAGTACTTC. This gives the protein CASSLVTGKVETQYF. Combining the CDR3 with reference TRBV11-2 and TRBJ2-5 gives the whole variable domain EAGVAQSPRYKIIEKRQSVAFWCNPISGHATLYWYQQILGQGPKLLIQFQNNGVVDDSQLPKDRFSAERLKGVDSTLKIQPAKLEDSAVYLCASSLVTGKVETQYFGPGTRLLVL.

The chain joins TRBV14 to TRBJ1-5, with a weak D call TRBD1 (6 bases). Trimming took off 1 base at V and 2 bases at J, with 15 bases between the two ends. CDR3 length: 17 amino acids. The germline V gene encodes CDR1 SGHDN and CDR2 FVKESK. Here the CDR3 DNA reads TGTGCCAGCAGCCAAGGTCCTACAGGGCTTCGCAATCAGCCCCAGCATTTT. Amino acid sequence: CASSQGPTGLRNQPQHF.